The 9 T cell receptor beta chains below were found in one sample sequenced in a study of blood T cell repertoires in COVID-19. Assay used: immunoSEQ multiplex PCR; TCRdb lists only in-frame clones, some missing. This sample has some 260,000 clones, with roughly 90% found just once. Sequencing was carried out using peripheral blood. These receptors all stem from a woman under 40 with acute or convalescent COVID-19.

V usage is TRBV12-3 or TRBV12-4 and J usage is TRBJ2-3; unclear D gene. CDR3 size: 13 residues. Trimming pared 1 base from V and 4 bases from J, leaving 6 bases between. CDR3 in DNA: TGTGCCAGCAGTTTAGGGGCATCAGATACGCAGTATTTT. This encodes CASSLGASDTQYF.

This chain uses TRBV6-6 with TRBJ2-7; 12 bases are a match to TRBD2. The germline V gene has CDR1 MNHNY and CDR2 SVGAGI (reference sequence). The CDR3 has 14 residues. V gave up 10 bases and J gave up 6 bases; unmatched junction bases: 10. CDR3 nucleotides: TGTGCCATTGCCTCGACTAGCGGGAGAACCGAGCAGTACTTC. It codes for CAIASTSGRTEQYF.

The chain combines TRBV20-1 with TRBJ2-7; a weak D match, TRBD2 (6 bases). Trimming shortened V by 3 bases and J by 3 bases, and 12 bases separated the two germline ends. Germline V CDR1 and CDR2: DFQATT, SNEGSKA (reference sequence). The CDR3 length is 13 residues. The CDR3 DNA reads TGCAGTGCTAGTCTGGACTACAACTACGAGCAGTACTTC. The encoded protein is CSASLDYNYEQYF.

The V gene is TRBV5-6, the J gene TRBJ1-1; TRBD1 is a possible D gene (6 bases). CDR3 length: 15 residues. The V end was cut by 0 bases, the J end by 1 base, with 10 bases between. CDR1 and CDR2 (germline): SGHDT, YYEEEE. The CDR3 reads CASSLEGRGNTEAFF. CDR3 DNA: TGTGCCAGCAGCTTGGAGGGCAGGGGGAACACTGAAGCTTTCTTT. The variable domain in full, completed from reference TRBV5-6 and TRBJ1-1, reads DAGVTQSPTHLIKTRGQQVTLRCSPKSGHDTVSWYQQALGQGPQFIFQYYEEEERQRGNFPDRFSGHQFPNYSSELNVNALLLGDSALYLCASSLEGRGNTEAFFGQGTRLTVV.

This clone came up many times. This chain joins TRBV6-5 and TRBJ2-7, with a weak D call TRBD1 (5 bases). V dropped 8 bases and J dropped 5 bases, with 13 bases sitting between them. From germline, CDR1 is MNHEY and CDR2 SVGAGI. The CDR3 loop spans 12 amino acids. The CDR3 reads CASEIRGNEQYF. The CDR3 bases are TGTGCCAGCGAAATTAGGGGTAACGAGCAGTACTTC.

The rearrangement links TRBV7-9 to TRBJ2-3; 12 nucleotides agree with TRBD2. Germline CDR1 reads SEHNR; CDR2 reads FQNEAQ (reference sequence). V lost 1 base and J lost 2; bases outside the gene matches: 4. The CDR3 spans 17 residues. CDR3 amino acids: CASSLEGLAGFTDTQYF. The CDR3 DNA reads TGTGCCAGCAGCTTAGAAGGACTAGCGGGGTTCACAGATACGCAGTATTTT.

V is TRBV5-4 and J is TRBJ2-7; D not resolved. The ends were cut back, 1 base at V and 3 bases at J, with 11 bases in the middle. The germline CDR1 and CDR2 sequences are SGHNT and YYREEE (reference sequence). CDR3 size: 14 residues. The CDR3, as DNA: TGTGCCAGCAGCTTGAACATCCTTTACTACGAGCAGTACTTC. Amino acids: CASSLNILYYEQYF. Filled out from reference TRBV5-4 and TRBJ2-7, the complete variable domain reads ETGVTQSPTHLIKTRGQQVTLRCSSQSGHNTVSWYQQALGQGPQFIFQYYREEENGRGNFPPRFSGLQFPNYSSELNVNALELDDSALYLCASSLNILYYEQYFGPGTRLTVT.

The CDR3 coding sequence is TGTGCCAGCAGCCAAGATATAGGGGGGGGCAATCAGCCCCAGCATTTT. Translating it yields CASSQDIGGGNQPQHF. V is TRBV3-1 (or the pseudogene TRBV3-2) and J is TRBJ1-5; possibly TRBD1 for D (6 bases). V was clipped by 0 bases and J by 2 bases, with 11 bases between them. The CDR3 is 16 residues long. Germline V lookup: CDR1 LGHDT, CDR2 YNNKEL (reference sequence).

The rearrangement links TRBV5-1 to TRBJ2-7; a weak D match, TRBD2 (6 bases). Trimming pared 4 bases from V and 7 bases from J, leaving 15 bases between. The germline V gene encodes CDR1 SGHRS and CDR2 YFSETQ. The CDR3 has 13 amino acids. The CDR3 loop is CASSLKIRGEQYF. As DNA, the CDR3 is TGCGCCAGCAGCCTCAAAATTCGGGGGGAGCAGTACTTC.